This T cell receptor beta chain was documented in a study of shared clonotypes between healthy human individuals. Overall study results and limits: Against clonotypes common to all four donors, non-shared ones had lower generation probabilities.

Clones were sequenced by immunoSEQ multiplex PCR, and TCRdb holds only the in-frame ones, with some missing. The sample consists of approximately 2,300,000 clones, less than 95% of them appearing once. The germline V gene encodes CDR1 SGDLS and CDR2 YYNGEE. There are 15 residues in the CDR3. V lost 1 base, J lost 2 bases, and 12 bases lay in between. About this clone itself: Its cognate antigen is unknown.

The V and J genes are TRBV9 and TRBJ2-5; the D call may be TRBD1 or TRBD2 (5 bases each). This clonotype was sampled from a young man in good health. Some clones in this sample may be carry-over from other donors' samples. The sequencing sample was made of naive CD4+ T cells from PBMCs. Subset here: CD45RA+ positively selected. For the CDR3, the DNA is TGTGCCAGCAGCGTATCTGGGGGAAATCAAGAGACCCAGTACTTC. As protein: CASSVSGGNQETQYF. The complete variable domain, with remaining parts taken from reference TRBV9 and TRBJ2-5, reads DSGVTQTPKHLITATGQRVTLRCSPRSGDLSVYWYQQSLDQGLQFLIQYYNGEERAKGNILERFSAQQFPDLHSELNLSSLELGDSALYFCASSVSGGNQETQYFGPGTRLLVL.